This T cell receptor beta chain emerged from a study of post-analysis software for immune sequencing data. Study-level findings and limits: Four or five TRBV segments, TRBV5-6, TRBV5-1 and TRBV20-1 among them, were found more frequent in patients than controls.

The sample holds a few counts of this clonotype. Antigen unknown. Incorporated into the TCR beta cDNA libraries were unique molecular identifiers, which served to reduce PCR and sequencing biases. TCRdb re-derived calls from the PCR reads in MiXCR, one entry per CDR3 protein. The table has 700,000 to 800,000 distinct CDR3 sequences, 25% to 30% seen once. Germline V gene data show CDR1 as WNHNN and CDR2 as SYGVQD (reference sequence). The CDR3 has 12 residues. V gene TRBV10-1 combines with J gene TRBJ2-5; a weak D match, TRBD1 (6 bases). The J call may be mistaken, given a closer DNA end match to TRBJ2-7. The clonotype originates from a girl aged 5-17 years with multiple sclerosis. The specimen was blood. The DNA of the CDR3 is TGCGCCAGCAGTGACAGGGGCCACGAGCAGTACTTC. This translates into CASSDRGHEQYF.